What follows are 10 T cell receptor beta chains derived from one specimen sequenced in a study of blood T cell repertoires in COVID-19. Profiled with immunoSEQ multiplex PCR; TCRdb holds only in-frame clones, not every one. The data hold roughly 43,000 clones, with about nine tenths observed a single time. Sequencing input: peripheral blood. The origin of the receptors is a man aged 55-75 years with active COVID-19.

This clone was seen once. V gene TRBV6-5 combines with J gene TRBJ1-1; D unclear. V lost 0 bases and J lost 11, with 16 bases in between. The CDR3 is 14 residues long. Looked up from germline, CDR1 is MNHEY and CDR2 is SVGAGI. CDR3 residues: CASSYSFGGGEAFF. CDR3 nucleotide sequence: TGTGCCAGCAGTTACTCGTTCGGAGGTGGTGAGGCTTTCTTT.

The CDR3 loop reads CASSLLPKETQYF. The DNA for the CDR3 is TGTGCCAGCAGCTTACTACCTAAAGAGACCCAGTACTTC. This rearrangement joins TRBV5-4 to TRBJ2-5; D uncertain. Trimming shortened V by 2 bases and J by 3 bases, and 8 bases separated the two germline ends. This CDR3 is built from 13 residues. Germline V gives CDR1 SGHNT, CDR2 YYREEE (reference sequence).

The chain links TRBV7-9 to TRBJ2-6; possible D gene TRBD2, 7 bases. The V and J ends lost 5 bases and 0 bases respectively, with 17 bases between them. This CDR3 has 18 amino acids. Germline CDR1 reads SEHNR; CDR2 reads FQNEAQ (reference sequence). The CDR3 DNA sequence: TGTGCCAGCAGCGGGGAGGGGGTCGTTAGCTCTGGGGCCAACGTCCTGACTTTC. Residues: CASSGEGVVSSGANVLTF.

The chain combines TRBV12-3 or TRBV12-4 with TRBJ1-2; 7 nucleotides match TRBD1. The J segment lost 6 bases and the V segment lost 3 bases, leaving 1 base of the junction unmatched. This CDR3 is 12 amino acids long. The CDR3 DNA reads as TGTGCCAGCAGTTTCAGGGGGAATGGCTACACCTTC. Translating gives CASSFRGNGYTF.

This clone occurred a few times. The chain recombines TRBV5-4 with TRBJ2-3; D is possibly TRBD2 (5 bases). The V gene lost 3 bases and the J gene lost 5 bases, with 16 bases spanning the gap. The germline CDR1 and CDR2 sequences are SGHNT and YYREEE (reference sequence). The CDR3 totals 15 residues. CDR3 loop: CASSSGWGEGDTQYF. The CDR3 DNA reads TGTGCCAGCAGCTCCGGTTGGGGAGAGGGAGATACGCAGTATTTT.

The chain uses TRBV2 and TRBJ2-1; 10 nucleotides agree with TRBD2. This CDR3 spans 14 amino acids. Unmatched junction bases numbered 5, after V lost 5 bases and J lost 7 bases. Looked up from germline, CDR1 is SNHLY and CDR2 is FYNNEI. The CDR3 sequence is CASSSTSGINEQFF. The CDR3, as DNA: TGTGCCAGCAGTTCTACTAGCGGGATTAATGAGCAGTTCTTC.

The chain employs TRBV5-1 and TRBJ1-2; D gene ambiguous. The CDR3 extends over 15 amino acids. CDR1 is SGHRS and CDR2 is YFSETQ in the germline V gene. The V end lost 4 bases, the J end lost 4 bases, and 17 bases lay between the germline ends. For the CDR3, the DNA is TGCGCCAGCAGCCTTAATACCGGGAACCTCTATGGCTACACCTTC. Its protein product is CASSLNTGNLYGYTF.

This clone has only one observation. The V call is TRBV12-3 or TRBV12-4, the J call TRBJ1-2; D is perhaps TRBD1 (5 bases). This CDR3 is built from 13 residues. Trimming shortened V by 3 bases and J by 8 bases, and 13 bases separated the two germline ends. This CDR3 reads CASSFFGGEGYTF. CDR3 DNA sequence: TGTGCCAGCAGTTTCTTCGGGGGGGAAGGCTACACCTTC.

This clone was counted only a few times. J is TRBJ1-2 and V is TRBV7-9, with 8 bases matching TRBD1. V was pared by 4 bases and J by 14 bases, with 6 bases of the junction left unmatched. This CDR3 comprises 11 residues. CDR1 is SEHNR and CDR2 is FQNEAQ in the germline V gene (reference sequence). CDR3 bases: TGTGCCAGCAGCTCGGGACAGGCCGCTACCTTC. Translated, it gives CASSSGQAATF.

The chain links TRBV12-3 or TRBV12-4 to TRBJ1-2; D uncertain. The V and J ends lost 3 bases and 5 bases respectively, with 10 bases between them. This CDR3 contains 13 residues. CDR3 nucleotide sequence: TGTGCCAGCAGTTTGGGAGGGAGGTATGGCTACACCTTC. Translating it yields CASSLGGRYGYTF.